These 32 T cell receptor beta chains came from one sample sequenced in a study of neurological immune-mediated disorders. TCRdb processed the 5' RACE reads anew with MiXCR; each CDR3 protein has one entry. The table shows about 50,000 distinct CDR3 sequences, with around 3.5% occurring only once. Sequenced input: PBMCs. The receptors shown here come from a man in his forties with multiple sclerosis.

Comment on this clonotype: This may be a read error: a much more frequent sequence differs by one nucleotide. The chain has TRBV7-9 and TRBJ1-1; TRBD1 might be the D (6 bases). The V and J ends lost 4 bases and 8 bases respectively, with 14 bases between them. From germline, CDR1 is SEHNR and CDR2 FQNEAQ (reference sequence). This CDR3 is 13 amino acids long. The CDR3 region is CASSWKKGVEAFF. In DNA, the CDR3 is TGTGCCAGCAGCTGGAAAAAGGGGGTGGAAGCTTTCTTT.

The CDR3 coding sequence is TGTGCCAGCAGTCCTCCGGGACAGGGGGCGAATCAGCCCCAGCATTTT. Amino acids: CASSPPGQGANQPQHF. V gene TRBV12-3 or TRBV12-4 combines with J gene TRBJ1-5; 12 nucleotides line up with TRBD1. The CDR3 contains 16 residues. The J segment lost 4 bases and the V segment lost 5 bases, leaving 6 bases of the junction unmatched.

This clonotype was seen repeatedly, ten times or more. V gene TRBV12-3 or TRBV12-4 combines with J gene TRBJ2-3; D is perhaps TRBD2 (5 bases). The CDR3 sequence is 15 residues long. V gave up 3 bases and J gave up 0 bases, with 10 bases separating them. CDR3 nucleotides: TGTGCCAGCAGTTTGGGGAGCCGAAGCACAGATACGCAGTATTTT. Its translation is CASSLGSRSTDTQYF.

In this sample, this clonotype turned up many times. The V gene is TRBV27, the J gene TRBJ2-5; D unclear. Looked up from germline, CDR1 is MNHEY and CDR2 is SMNVEV (reference sequence). This CDR3 has 14 residues. The ends were cut back, 5 bases at V and 1 base at J, with 11 bases in the middle. The CDR3: CASSTLGSQETQYF. DNA for the CDR3: TGTGCCAGCAGTACCCTAGGGTCCCAAGAGACCCAGTACTTC.

Many counts were recorded for this clonotype. The chain is built from TRBV4-1 and TRBJ1-5; D may be TRBD1 (6 bases). CDR1 is MGHRA and CDR2 is YSYEKL in the germline V gene. The CDR3 contains 14 residues. V lost 6 bases to trimming and J lost 7 bases, with 16 bases between them. The CDR3 loop is CASSQTGLNQPQHF. The CDR3 DNA reads as TGCGCCAGCAGTCAAACAGGGTTGAACCAGCCCCAGCATTTT.

At least ten counts were recorded for this clonotype. The chain recombines TRBV24-1 with TRBJ2-5; the D gene is possibly TRBD1 (6 bases). V dropped 7 bases and J dropped 5 bases, with 10 bases sitting between them. The CDR3 sequence is 12 residues long. Germline V lookup: CDR1 KGHDR, CDR2 SFDVKD. The chain's CDR3 is CATSSGEETQYF. CDR3 DNA: TGTGCCACCAGCTCAGGGGAGGAGACCCAGTACTTC.

This clonotype appeared many times. V gene TRBV12-3 or TRBV12-4 combines with J gene TRBJ2-1; D uncertain. The length of the CDR3 is 12 residues. Trimming cost V 6 bases and J 6 bases, with 9 bases left between them. This CDR3 reads CASSANTNEQFF. The DNA for the CDR3 is TGTGCCAGCAGCGCGAACACCAATGAGCAGTTCTTC.

This clonotype appeared many times. The CDR3: CASSLRGFEQYF. The CDR3 DNA follows: TGTGCCAGCAGTTTAAGGGGGTTCGAGCAGTACTTC. The chain uses TRBV28 and TRBJ2-7; D might be TRBD1 (6 bases). CDR3 length: 12 amino acids. Trimming cost V 2 bases and J 6 bases, with 8 bases left between them. The V gene's germline CDR1 is MDHEN and CDR2 SYDVKM.

This clonotype has at least ten counts. This chain links TRBV7-2 with TRBJ2-2, with unresolved D. CDR3 length: 13 amino acids. CDR1 and CDR2 (germline): SGHTA, FQGNSA. Deletions cut 6 bases from V and 1 base from J, with 6 bases between. CDR3 sequence reads: CASRPENTGELFF. In nucleotides, the CDR3 is TGTGCCAGCAGGCCGGAGAACACCGGGGAGCTGTTTTTT.

This clonotype has a count of ten or more. The genes are TRBV30 and TRBJ2-1; no clear D. The CDR3 loop spans 11 amino acids. Between the trimmed V and J ends, which lost 0 bases and 7 bases, there was a span of 4 bases. Germline V gene data show CDR1 as GTSNPN and CDR2 as SVGIG (reference sequence). The CDR3 region is CAWSVGNEQFF. CDR3 bases: TGTGCCTGGAGTGTAGGGAATGAGCAGTTCTTC.

This clonotype was recorded at least ten times. The chain has TRBV5-1 and TRBJ2-3; D is perhaps TRBD1 or TRBD2 (5 bases each). CDR1 and CDR2 (germline): SGHRS, YFSETQ. With 1 base removed from V and 7 bases from J, the gap between germline ends came to 16 bases. The CDR3 covers 15 residues. The CDR3 DNA follows: TGCGCCAGCAGCTTGCCCCAAACCGGGGCGAATACGCAGTATTTT. Translation: CASSLPQTGANTQYF.

This clonotype was detected ten times or more. A junction end diverges from the germline sequence, so it may reflect a read error. The rearrangement joins TRBV6-5 to TRBJ1-6, with a tentative D call TRBD1 (5 bases). The CDR3 is 15 amino acids. CDR1 and CDR2 from the germline V gene are MNHEY and SVGAGI. This CDR3 reads CASTLGEPYNSPLNF. The CDR3 DNA reads TGTGCCAGCACTTTAGGGGAACCATATAATTCACCCCTCAACTTT.

This clonotype has at least ten counts. V and J are TRBV3-1 and TRBJ2-1; TRBD2 agrees at 13 bases. Germline-derived CDR1 and CDR2 are LGHDT and YNNKEL (reference sequence). The V gene end was trimmed by 6 bases and the J gene end by 0 bases; junction bases not matched to a gene: 5. The CDR3 contains 17 residues. CDR3 DNA sequence: TGTGCCAGCAGACCGACTAGCGGGGGGACCTCCTACAATGAGCAGTTCTTC. Its translation is CASRPTSGGTSYNEQFF.

This clonotype was seen at least ten times. V is TRBV20-1 and J is TRBJ2-7, with TRBD2 matching over 8 bases. Per the germline V gene, CDR1 is DFQATT and CDR2 is SNEGSKA (reference sequence). The CDR3 spans 15 residues. With 0 bases clipped from V and 1 base from J, the junction kept 5 bases outside the gene matches. The CDR3, as DNA: TGCAGTGCTAGAGATTCTGAGCGGGGGTCCTACGAGCAGTACTTC. It yields the protein CSARDSERGSYEQYF.

There are a few counts of this clonotype. A read error may account for a junction end that differs from germline. The rearrangement uses TRBV5-4 and TRBJ1-6, with 10 bases identical to TRBD1. The CDR3 extends over 16 amino acids. Looked up from germline, CDR1 is SGHNT and CDR2 is YYREEE (reference sequence). CDR3: CASSPQGQGNNSPLNF. The CDR3 DNA is TGTGCCAGCAGCCCTCAGGGACAGGGGAATAATTCACCCCTCAACTTT.

This clonotype came up many times. This rearrangement joins TRBV6-6 to TRBJ2-6; D is unresolved. With 2 bases removed from V and 0 bases from J, the gap between germline ends came to 17 bases. The CDR3 contains 19 residues. CDR1 MNHNY and CDR2 SVGAGI come from the germline V gene (reference sequence). CDR3 nucleotide sequence: TGTGCCAGCAGTTACGGCGGTCCCTCTGCGAGCTCTGGGGCCAACGTCCTGACTTTC. Its translation: CASSYGGPSASSGANVLTF.

This clonotype showed up just a few times. A read error may explain this, as a much larger clone is one base away. This rearrangement joins TRBV5-5 to TRBJ2-1; 9 bases fit TRBD1. Per the germline V gene, CDR1 is SGHKS and CDR2 is YYEKEE (reference sequence). The CDR3 runs 16 residues. As DNA, the CDR3 is TGTGCCAACAGCCGTGGACAGGGGACGAGAGCAAATGAGCAGTTCTTC. Amino acids: CANSRGQGTRANEQFF.

Comment on this clonotype: This clone may be a read error of a much larger clone one base away. V usage is TRBV12-3 or TRBV12-4 and J usage is TRBJ2-3, with TRBD1 identical over 7 bases. The CDR3 is 16 residues long. V lost 1 base and J lost 4; bases outside the gene matches: 8. This chain's CDR3 is CASSLEARGTSDTQYF. CDR3 DNA: TGTGCCAGCAGTTTAGAGGCCAGGGGGACCTCAGATACGCAGTATTTT.

The chain joins TRBV5-5 to TRBJ2-6, with TRBD1 as a possible D gene (6 bases). Trimming left V 4 bases short and J 2 bases short, with 10 bases between. Per the germline V gene, CDR1 is SGHKS and CDR2 is YYEKEE (reference sequence). The CDR3 has 15 amino acids. The CDR3 sequence is CASSQDRTGANVLTF. The CDR3 DNA reads TGTGCCAGCAGCCAGGACAGAACTGGGGCCAACGTCCTGACTTTC.

This clonotype has at least ten counts. The V call is TRBV10-2, the J call TRBJ2-1, with D unclear. CDR3 size: 14 residues. CDR1 and CDR2 (germline): WSHSY, SAAADI. The ends were cut back, 0 bases at V and 8 bases at J, with 11 bases in the middle. The chain's CDR3 is CASSESGLGDEQFF. The CDR3 DNA follows: TGCGCCAGCAGTGAGTCGGGCCTTGGGGATGAGCAGTTCTTC.

In its sample, this clonotype was seen many times. The chain is built from TRBV20-1 and TRBJ2-6; no clear D. V was clipped by 7 bases and J by 0 bases, with 7 bases between them. The CDR3 length is 13 residues. CDR1 and CDR2 (germline): DFQATT, SNEGSKA (reference sequence). In DNA, the CDR3 is TGCAGTGTCCCCAGCTCTGGGGCCAACGTCCTGACTTTC. This codes for CSVPSSGANVLTF.

This clonotype came up a few times. The chain couples TRBV3-1 to TRBJ1-1; D ambiguous. In germline, CDR1 is LGHDT, CDR2 YNNKEL (reference sequence). This CDR3 is 14 amino acids long. The V end lost 0 bases, the J end lost 8 bases, and 13 bases lay between the germline ends. The CDR3 sequence: CASSQDPPTREAFF. The DNA of the CDR3 is TGTGCCAGCAGCCAAGATCCCCCCACCAGAGAAGCTTTCTTT.

At least ten counts were recorded for this clonotype. The chain combines TRBV29-1 with TRBJ2-3; possibly TRBD2 for D (5 bases). This CDR3 is 14 amino acids long. Per germline, CDR1 SQVTM and CDR2 ANQGSEA. Trimming removed 4 bases at V and 0 bases at J, with 11 bases between. The CDR3 region has the DNA TGCAGCGTTGGATCGGGGTTTAGCACAGATACGCAGTATTTT. It encodes CSVGSGFSTDTQYF.

This clonotype was recorded at least ten times. The chain has TRBV4-2 and TRBJ1-2, with a tentative D call TRBD1 (5 bases). This CDR3 has 15 residues. The V and J ends lost 0 bases and 8 bases respectively, with 16 bases between them. CDR1 is LGHNA and CDR2 is YNFKEQ in the germline V gene. The CDR3 spells CASSQDSGEPWGYTF. The CDR3 DNA is TGTGCCAGCAGCCAAGATTCGGGGGAGCCTTGGGGCTACACCTTC.

This clonotype was seen ten or more times. The V gene is TRBV28, the J gene TRBJ1-5, with TRBD1 as a possible D gene (5 bases). From germline, CDR1 is MDHEN and CDR2 SYDVKM. This CDR3 region has 14 residues. V was cut by 6 bases and J by 3 bases, with 12 bases left in between. The CDR3 is CASSNQGSNQPQHF. The CDR3 region has the DNA TGTGCCAGCAGCAACCAGGGTTCCAATCAGCCCCAGCATTTT.

This clonotype has ten or more counts. The CDR3 loop reads CASSQSPLAGGTDTQYF. CDR3 coding DNA: TGCGCCAGCAGCCAGAGCCCCCTAGCGGGGGGCACAGATACGCAGTATTTT. This chain uses TRBV4-1 with TRBJ2-3; TRBD2 matches 10 bases. The V and J ends lost 3 bases and 1 base, in that order; junction bases with no gene match: 7. The CDR3 totals 17 residues. The V gene's germline CDR1 is MGHRA and CDR2 YSYEKL.

This clonotype has ten or more counts. The CDR3 loop reads CASSHRGDYGYTF. Here the CDR3 DNA reads TGTGCCAGCTCCCACAGGGGGGACTATGGCTACACCTTC. This chain uses TRBV18 with TRBJ1-2; the match to TRBD1 covers 8 bases. The germline V gene has CDR1 KGHSH and CDR2 LQKENI. With 6 bases clipped from V and 3 bases from J, the junction kept 3 bases outside the gene matches. The CDR3 length is 13 residues.

This clonotype was observed many times. The J gene is TRBJ1-2, the V gene TRBV12-3 or TRBV12-4; no clear D gene. The CDR3 is made up of 13 amino acids. Between the trimmed V and J ends, which lost 4 bases and 5 bases, there was a span of 11 bases. CDR3 protein: CASSSFPGYGYTF. CDR3 coding DNA: TGTGCCAGCAGTTCCTTCCCCGGATATGGCTACACCTTC.

This clonotype was recorded many times. The rearrangement links TRBV6-5 to TRBJ1-4; 7 positions agree with TRBD1. J lost 5 bases, V lost 5 bases, and 5 bases had no gene match. Germline CDR1 and CDR2: MNHEY and SVGAGI. The CDR3 has 14 residues. The CDR3 sequence: CASSLTGPNEKLFF. The DNA of the CDR3 is TGTGCCAGCAGTCTGACAGGGCCCAATGAAAAACTGTTTTTT.

This clonotype was observed a few times. The chain links TRBV30 to TRBJ1-3; 7 bases map to TRBD1. This CDR3 has 13 residues. With 7 bases clipped from V and 8 bases from J, the junction kept 11 bases outside the gene matches. Germline lookup yields CDR1 GTSNPN and CDR2 SVGIG (reference sequence). CDR3 in amino acids: CASATGSIDTIYF. CDR3 sequence (DNA): TGTGCCTCAGCGACAGGGAGTATAGACACCATATATTTT.

Comments on this clonotype: This may stem from a read error, because a much larger clone lies one nucleotide away. The chain carries TRBV7-3 and TRBJ1-2; D possibly corresponds to TRBD1 (5 bases). Germline CDR1 reads SGHTA; CDR2 reads FQGTGA. With 7 bases removed from V and 2 bases from J, the gap between germline ends came to 14 bases. The CDR3 is 14 residues long. The CDR3, as DNA: TGTGCCAGCATTGCCGGCCGGGGGAACTATGGCTACACCTTC. Amino acid sequence: CASIAGRGNYGYTF.

This clonotype has a count of ten or more. This sequence joins TRBV27 and TRBJ2-7, with D unresolved. This CDR3 region has 14 residues. V was clipped by 5 bases and J by 0 bases, with 11 bases between them. The germline gives CDR1 MNHEY, CDR2 SMNVEV (reference sequence). Here the CDR3 reads CASSPRISSYEQYF. The CDR3 region has the DNA TGTGCCAGCAGTCCTAGGATCAGCTCCTACGAGCAGTACTTC.